This entry is about one TCR beta chain. This clonotype turned up a few times. Its cognate antigen has yet to be identified. Nothing much larger sits one base from this clone, and base qualities are not available. The CDR3 contains 13 residues, cysteine and phenylalanine counted. Only CDR3 DNA remains: 39 bases, in frame from the first base. V gives up 4 bases and J gives up 4 bases, and the segment between their germline ends measures 10 bases. CDR1 and CDR2, per the germline V gene, are MNHEY and SVGAGI. Library creation used RACE. TCRdb lists the instrument as NextSeq 500. Library preparation attached unique molecular identifiers to individual cDNA molecules for quantitative, reproducible TCR counting. For every blood RNA sample, sequencing covered both the TCR alpha and TCR beta chains. The study's processing was this. A median of about 87,000 TCRs per sample was observed, with a range of 23,224 to 690,600. V, J and CDR3 annotation of the TCR reads was carried out using the Decombinator software suite. Every sample was subsampled to the same number of TCRs (28,000) for the PS versus PT1 abundance plots. Expanded TCRs were defined as absent before sensitization and observed at least eight times at the 2-week time point. TCRdb applied fastp at Q25 and MiXCR to the public reads, then kept only in-frame beta chains. Each record represents a unique CDR3 protein, reported with the most common genes and DNA among its rows. TCRdb's processing, not the authors' own work, is the source of the V and J calls. This sample lists some 84,000 distinct CDR3 sequences; about 9% were detected once. The ten biggest clones cover 2.5% to 3% of the sample.

This sample stems from a study of human T cells and chemical hapten exposure (dated by TCRdb to the early 2020s). Study-level background: For sensitization, 2% DPC in acetone was applied to a roughly 2 cm by roughly 2 cm area of upper inner arm skin. Alopecia areata with under or over 50% scalp involvement, alopecia totalis and alopecia universalis were represented in the patient cohort, which was mostly female. Libraries were pooled for sequencing, and per-sample TCR yields varied mainly because of small differences in library volumes within the pool. Throughout the roughly 26-week study period, patients were also given weekly therapeutic DPC doses on the scalp. Patch testing on the upper back used Finn chambers containing 0.01% DPC, with scoring done after 6 days according to International Contact Dermatitis Research Group standards. About 28 alopecia patients gave blood for TCR sequencing at one to four time points (pre-sensitization, 2, 6 and 24 weeks). This study followed changes in the peripheral blood TCR repertoire in vivo during primary and secondary sensitization of alopecia patients to the hapten diphenylcyclopropenone (DPC). Blood was sampled from patients pre-sensitization (week 0) and at 2, 6 and about 24 weeks after DPC sensitization.

The time point label here, explained by the study, means: pre-sensitization, week 0. In light of the paper, this sample's treatment or condition label describes: therapeutic diphenylcyclopropenone sensitization with weekly scalp DPC. At every patch-test visit, the blood draw took place before the patch test was put on. Eligible patients were aged 18 to 70, diagnosed with alopecia, deemed suitable for DPC therapy, and excluded if pregnant. Total RNA was extracted from unfractionated whole blood that had been collected in Tempus Blood RNA tubes. Beyond this particular receptor, the publication reports: After repeated subsampling, changes were observed in the strength of the expansion versus patch-test correlation and in the threshold at which the correlation became significant. DPC sensitization did not change how many TCRs were above 1 in 1000 frequency, and no evidence was found of alterations in global repertoire structure. All patients had alopecia, a presumed autoimmune disease, so their immune response might differ from that of healthy individuals. Expanded TCRs formed significantly more large CDR3 similarity clusters than pre-sensitization or healthy control sets, consistent with antigen-driven responses. Patch test score correlated positively with the number of PT1 expanded TCRs, reaching significance at thresholds 8, 16 and 32 but not at 4.

Recombination joined TRBV6-5 with TRBJ1-1, with the D gene not confidently named. The sequence came from a man aged 35 to 55 with alopecia areata. Some clones in this sample may be carry-over from other donors' samples. The material sequenced was whole blood, taken in connection with sensitization to the hapten diphenylcyclopropenone (DPC). The sequenced DNA: TGTGCCAGCAGTTCCATACTAGGCACTGAAGCTTTCTTT. Protein translation: CASSSILGTEAFF.